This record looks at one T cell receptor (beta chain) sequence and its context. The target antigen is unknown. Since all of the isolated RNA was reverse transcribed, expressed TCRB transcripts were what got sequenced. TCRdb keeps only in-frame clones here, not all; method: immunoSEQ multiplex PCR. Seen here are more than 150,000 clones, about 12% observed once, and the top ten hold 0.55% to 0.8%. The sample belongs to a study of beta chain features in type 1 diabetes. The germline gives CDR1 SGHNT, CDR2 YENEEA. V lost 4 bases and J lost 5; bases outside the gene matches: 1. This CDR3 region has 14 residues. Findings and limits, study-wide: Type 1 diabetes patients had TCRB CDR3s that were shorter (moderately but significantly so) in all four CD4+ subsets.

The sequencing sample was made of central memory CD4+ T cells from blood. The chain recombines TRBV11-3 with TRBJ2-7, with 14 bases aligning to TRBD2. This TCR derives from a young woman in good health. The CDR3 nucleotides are TGTGCCAGCAGCTCGGGACTAGCGGGAGACGAGCAGTACTTC. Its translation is CASSSGLAGDEQYF.